This TCR beta chain was obtained from a study of beta chain features in type 1 diabetes. This clone appeared a few times. What was sequenced were expressed TCRB transcripts, since all of the isolated RNA had been reverse transcribed. Produced via immunoSEQ multiplex PCR; TCRdb's table is partial and in-frame only. This sample has around 200,000 clones, with about 13% found just once. CDR1 is SEHNR and CDR2 is FQNEAQ in the germline V gene (reference sequence). The CDR3 runs to 13 residues. J gave up 6 bases and V 1 base, and 2 bases lay outside the gene matches. The sample comprised central memory CD4+ T cells from blood. This TCR was sampled from a woman aged 18 to 35 in good health. The chain couples TRBV7-9 to TRBJ1-2; TRBD1 aligns across 7 bases. The CDR3 is CASSLGGQNGYTF. CDR3 DNA sequence: TGTGCCAGCAGCTTAGGGGGACAGAATGGCTACACCTTC.